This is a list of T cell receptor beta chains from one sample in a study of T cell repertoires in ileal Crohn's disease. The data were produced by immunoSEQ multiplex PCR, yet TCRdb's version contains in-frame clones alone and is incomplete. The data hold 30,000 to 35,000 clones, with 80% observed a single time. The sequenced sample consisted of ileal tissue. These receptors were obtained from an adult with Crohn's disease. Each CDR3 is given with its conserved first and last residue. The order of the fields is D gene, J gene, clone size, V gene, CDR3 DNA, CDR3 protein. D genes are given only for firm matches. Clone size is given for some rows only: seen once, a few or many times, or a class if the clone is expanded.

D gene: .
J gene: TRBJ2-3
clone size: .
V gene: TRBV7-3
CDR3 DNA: TGTGCCAGCAGCTCTGGCTTTCCAGATACGCAGTATTTT
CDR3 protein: CASSSGFPDTQYF

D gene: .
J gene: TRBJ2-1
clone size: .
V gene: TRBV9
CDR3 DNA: TGTGCCAGCAGCGTAGTGGGGGCAGCCTACAATGAGCAGTTCTTC
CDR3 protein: CASSVVGAAYNEQFF

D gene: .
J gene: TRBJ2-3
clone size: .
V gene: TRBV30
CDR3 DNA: TGTGCCTGGACTCGCGGCGTCGAGACAGATACGCAGTATTTT
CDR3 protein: CAWTRGVETDTQYF

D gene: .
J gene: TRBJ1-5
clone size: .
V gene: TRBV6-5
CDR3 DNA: TGTGCCAGCAGGGCGAGGCAGCATCAGCCCCAGCATTTT
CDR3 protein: CASRARQHQPQHF

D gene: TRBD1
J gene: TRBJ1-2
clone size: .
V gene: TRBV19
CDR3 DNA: TGTGCCAGTAGCCACGGACAGGTGAACTATGGCTACACCTTC
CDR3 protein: CASSHGQVNYGYTF

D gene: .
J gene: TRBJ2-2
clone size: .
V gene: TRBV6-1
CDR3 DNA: TGTGCCAGCAGTGAACTCCCTAGGACAGTTTCCACCGGGGAGCTGTTTTTT
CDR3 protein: CASSELPRTVSTGELFF

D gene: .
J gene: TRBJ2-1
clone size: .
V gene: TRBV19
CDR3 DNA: TGTGCCAGTTCCCTGGGCACGATATACAATGAGCAGTTCTTC
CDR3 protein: CASSLGTIYNEQFF

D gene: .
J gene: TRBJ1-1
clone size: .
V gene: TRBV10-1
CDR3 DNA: TGCGCCAGCAGTCCCGGGTGGACTGAAGCTTTCTTT
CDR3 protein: CASSPGWTEAFF

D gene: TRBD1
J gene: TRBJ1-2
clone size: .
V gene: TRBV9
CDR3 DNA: TGTGCCAGCAGCGTGGGAGGGACAGGCCAATATGGCTACACCTTC
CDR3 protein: CASSVGGTGQYGYTF

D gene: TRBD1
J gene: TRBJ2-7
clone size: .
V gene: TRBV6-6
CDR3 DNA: TGTGCCAGCAGTTACCAGACAGGGGCCCACGAGCAGTACTTC
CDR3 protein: CASSYQTGAHEQYF

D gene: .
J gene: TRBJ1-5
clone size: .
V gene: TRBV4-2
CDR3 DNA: TGTGCCAGCAGCCAAGAACGGGGATTCCAGCCCCAGCATTTT
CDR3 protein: CASSQERGFQPQHF

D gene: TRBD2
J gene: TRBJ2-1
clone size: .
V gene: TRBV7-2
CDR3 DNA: TGTGCCAGCAGCTTAGGGGGGACTAGCGGGAGCCACAATGAGCAGTTCTTC
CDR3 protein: CASSLGGTSGSHNEQFF

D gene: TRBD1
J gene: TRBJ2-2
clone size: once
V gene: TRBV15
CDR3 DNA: TGTGCCACCAGGATGGGGACAGGGAGGGGGGAGCTGTTTTTT
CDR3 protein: CATRMGTGRGELFF

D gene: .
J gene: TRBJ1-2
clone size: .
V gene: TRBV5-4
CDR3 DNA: TGTGCCAGCAGCTTGCTCGGCAGGGCGGACGACTATGGCTACACCTTC
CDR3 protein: CASSLLGRADDYGYTF

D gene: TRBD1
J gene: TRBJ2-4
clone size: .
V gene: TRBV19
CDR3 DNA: TGTGCCAGTAGTATAGATCGGCACAGGGGGCCAGCCAAAAACATTCAGTACTTC
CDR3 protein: CASSIDRHRGPAKNIQYF

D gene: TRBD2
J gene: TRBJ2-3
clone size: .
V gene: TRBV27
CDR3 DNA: TGTGCCAGCAGTTTATCGGCTAGCGGGAGTCGAGCAGATACGCAGTATTTT
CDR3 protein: CASSLSASGSRADTQYF

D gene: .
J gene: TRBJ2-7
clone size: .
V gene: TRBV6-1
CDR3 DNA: TGTGCCAGCAGTGAAGTCGCTAAGAGGCGGTACGAGCAGTACTTC
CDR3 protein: CASSEVAKRRYEQYF

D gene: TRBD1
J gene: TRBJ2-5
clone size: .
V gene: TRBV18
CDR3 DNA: TGTGCCAGCTCCACTACAGGGGGCAGTCGAATGACCCAGTACTTC
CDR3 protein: CASSTTGGSRMTQYF

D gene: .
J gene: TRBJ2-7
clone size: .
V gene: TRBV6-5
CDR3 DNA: TGTGCCAGCAGTGGAGGCTACGAGCAGTACTTC
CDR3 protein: CASSGGYEQYF

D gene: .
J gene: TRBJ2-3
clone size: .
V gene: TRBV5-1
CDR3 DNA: TGCGCCAGCAGCTTCCTCGGGGGTAGCACAGATACGCAGTATTTT
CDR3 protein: CASSFLGGSTDTQYF

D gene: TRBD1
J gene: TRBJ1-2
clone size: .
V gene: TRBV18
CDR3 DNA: TGTGCCAGCTCACCACCGACAGGGGCTATGTCCTATGGCTACACCTTC
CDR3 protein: CASSPPTGAMSYGYTF

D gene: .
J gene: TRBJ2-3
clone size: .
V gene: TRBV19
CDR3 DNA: TGTGCCAGTAGAGTGCCCGGTAAATATACGCAGTATTTT
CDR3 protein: CASRVPGKYTQYF

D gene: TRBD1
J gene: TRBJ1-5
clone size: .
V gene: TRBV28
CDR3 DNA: TGTGCCAGCCGTACAGGGGGCGAGGGCAATCAGCCCCAGCATTTT
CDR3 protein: CASRTGGEGNQPQHF

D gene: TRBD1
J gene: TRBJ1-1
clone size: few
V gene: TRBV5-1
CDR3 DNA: TGCGCCAGCAGCGATCGGACAGGGGGCATGGGCACTGAAGCTTTCTTT
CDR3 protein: CASSDRTGGMGTEAFF

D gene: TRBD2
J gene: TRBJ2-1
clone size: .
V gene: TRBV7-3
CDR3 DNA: TGTGCCAGCAGCTTATCCCTAGCGGGGGGCCGGAATGAGCAGTTCTTC
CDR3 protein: CASSLSLAGGRNEQFF

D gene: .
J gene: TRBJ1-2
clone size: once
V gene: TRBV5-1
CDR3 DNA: TGCGCCAGCAGGAAGGGGGAGAGCTACACCTTC
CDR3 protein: CASRKGESYTF

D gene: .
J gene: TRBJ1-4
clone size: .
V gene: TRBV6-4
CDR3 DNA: TGTGCCAGCAGTGACTCAAGCGGGCCCCTGGGGGAAAAACTGTTTTTT
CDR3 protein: CASSDSSGPLGEKLFF

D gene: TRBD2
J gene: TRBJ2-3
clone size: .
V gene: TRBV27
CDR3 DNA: TGTGCCAGCCTTGGCACGGCTAGCGGGAGACGGCATCCGCAGTATTTT
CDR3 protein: CASLGTASGRRHPQYF

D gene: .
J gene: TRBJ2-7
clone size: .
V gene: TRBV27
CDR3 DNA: TGTGCCAGCCGAACCCGAGGGGGAAGCTACGAGCAGTACTTC
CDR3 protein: CASRTRGGSYEQYF

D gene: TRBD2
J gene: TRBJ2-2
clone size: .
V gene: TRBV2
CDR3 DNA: TGTGCCAGCAGTGAGGGTGGGGGGGGCACCGGGGAGCTGTTTTTT
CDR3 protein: CASSEGGGGTGELFF

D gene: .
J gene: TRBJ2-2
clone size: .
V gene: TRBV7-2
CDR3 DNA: TGTGCCAGCAGCTTCGACAGGAACACCGGGGAGCTGTTTTTT
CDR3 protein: CASSFDRNTGELFF

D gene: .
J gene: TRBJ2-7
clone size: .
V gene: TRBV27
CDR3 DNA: TGTGCCAGCAGTCCCACCCGGGTCAACTACGAGCAGTACTTC
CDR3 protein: CASSPTRVNYEQYF

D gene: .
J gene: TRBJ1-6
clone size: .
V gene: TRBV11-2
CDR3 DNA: TGTGCCAGCAGCCGGACAGTGAATATCTATAATTCACCCCTCCACTTT
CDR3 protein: CASSRTVNIYNSPLHF

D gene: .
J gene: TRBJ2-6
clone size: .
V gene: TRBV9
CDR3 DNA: TGTGCCAGCAGCGTAGGCCTAGTCTGGGCTGGGGCCAACGTCCTGACTTTC
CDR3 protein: CASSVGLVWAGANVLTF

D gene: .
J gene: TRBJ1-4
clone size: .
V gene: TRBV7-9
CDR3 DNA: TGTGCCAGCAGCCCAACAGGGCGCGAAAAACTGTTTTTT
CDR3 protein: CASSPTGREKLFF

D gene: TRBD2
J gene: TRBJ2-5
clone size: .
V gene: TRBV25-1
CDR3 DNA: TGTGCCAGCAGCGCTAGCGGGGGGGCGAGGGAGACCCAGTACTTC
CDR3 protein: CASSASGGARETQYF

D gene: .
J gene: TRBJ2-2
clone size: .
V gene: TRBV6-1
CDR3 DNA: TGTGCCAGCAGTGAATATGTAGGGGTATTCGGGGAGCTGTTTTTT
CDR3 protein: CASSEYVGVFGELFF

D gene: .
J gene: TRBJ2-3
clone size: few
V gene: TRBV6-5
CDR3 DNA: TGTGCCAGCAGTTACCGGCGGTCCCGCACAGATACGCAGTATTTT
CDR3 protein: CASSYRRSRTDTQYF

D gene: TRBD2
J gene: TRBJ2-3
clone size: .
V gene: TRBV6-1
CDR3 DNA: TGTGCCAGCAGTGTCTTCCCGGGACTAGCGGGGGGGACAGATACGCAGTATTTT
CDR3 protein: CASSVFPGLAGGTDTQYF

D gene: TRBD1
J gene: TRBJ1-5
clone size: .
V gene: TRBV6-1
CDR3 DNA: TGTGCCAGCAGTGAACAGGGGGGAAACCAGCCCCAGCATTTT
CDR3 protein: CASSEQGGNQPQHF

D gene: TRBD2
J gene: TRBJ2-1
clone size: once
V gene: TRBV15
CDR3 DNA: TGTGCCACCAGCAGAACCCAAGCGGGGTACAATGAGCAGTTCTTC
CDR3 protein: CATSRTQAGYNEQFF

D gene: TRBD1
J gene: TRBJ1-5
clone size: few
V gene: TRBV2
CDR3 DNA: TGTGCCAGCAGGCCAAGGACAGGGGAGCCCCAGCATTTT
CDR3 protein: CASRPRTGEPQHF

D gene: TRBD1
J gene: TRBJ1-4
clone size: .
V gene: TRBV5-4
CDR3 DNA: TGTGCCAGCAGCCGCGGACAGGGCTACGGAGGTGATGAAAAACTGTTTTTT
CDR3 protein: CASSRGQGYGGDEKLFF

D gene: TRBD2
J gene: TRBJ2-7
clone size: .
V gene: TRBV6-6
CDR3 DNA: TGTGCCAGCAGTTCCCCCCGGACTAGGATATACGAGCAGTACTTC
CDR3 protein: CASSSPRTRIYEQYF

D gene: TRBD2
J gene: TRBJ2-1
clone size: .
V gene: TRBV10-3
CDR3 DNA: TGTGCCATCAGAGTCGGACTAGCGGGCGGGGAGCAGTTCTTC
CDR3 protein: CAIRVGLAGGEQFF

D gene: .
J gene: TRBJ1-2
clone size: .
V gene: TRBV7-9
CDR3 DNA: TGTGCCAGCAGCTCCCGGGGGGGGACTAACTATGGCTACACCTTC
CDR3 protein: CASSSRGGTNYGYTF

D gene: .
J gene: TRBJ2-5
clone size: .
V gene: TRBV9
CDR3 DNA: TGTGCCAGCAGCGTAAACCCTCTGGGCTCCCCCTGGGTTCCAGAGACCCAGTACTTC
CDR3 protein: CASSVNPLGSPWVPETQYF

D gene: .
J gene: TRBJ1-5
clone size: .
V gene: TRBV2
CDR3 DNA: TGTGCCAGCAGTGTAGGGGGGGCGAGCAATCAGCCCCAGCATTTT
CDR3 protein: CASSVGGASNQPQHF

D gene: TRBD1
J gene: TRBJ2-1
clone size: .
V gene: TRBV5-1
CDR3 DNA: TGCGCCAGCAGCTTCAGACAGGGCGGTGATGAGCAGTTCTTC
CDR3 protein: CASSFRQGGDEQFF

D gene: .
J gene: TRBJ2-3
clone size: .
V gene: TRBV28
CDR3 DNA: TGTGCCAGCAGTTTCGTGGCGGGAACAGATACGCAGTATTTT
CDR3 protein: CASSFVAGTDTQYF

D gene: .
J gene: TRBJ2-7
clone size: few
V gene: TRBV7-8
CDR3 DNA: TGTGCCAGCAGTTGGGGCCCGGGACACTACTTCTCCTACGAGCAGTACTTC
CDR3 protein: CASSWGPGHYFSYEQYF

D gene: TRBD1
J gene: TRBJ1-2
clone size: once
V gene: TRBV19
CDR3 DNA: TGTGCCAGTAGCACACAGGGGTGGAACTATGGCTACACCTTC
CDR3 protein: CASSTQGWNYGYTF

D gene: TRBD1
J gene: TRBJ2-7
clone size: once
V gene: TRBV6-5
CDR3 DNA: TGTGCCAGCAGGGGGGACAGCTACGAGCAGTACTTC
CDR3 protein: CASRGDSYEQYF

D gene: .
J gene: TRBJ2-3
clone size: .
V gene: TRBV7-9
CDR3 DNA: TGTGCCAGCAGCCCGAGGGACTTTCTGGATACGCAGTATTTT
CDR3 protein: CASSPRDFLDTQYF

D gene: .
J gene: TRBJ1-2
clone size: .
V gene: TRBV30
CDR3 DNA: TGTGCCTGGAGGCCAGGGGACCCCTATGGCTACACCTTC
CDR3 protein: CAWRPGDPYGYTF

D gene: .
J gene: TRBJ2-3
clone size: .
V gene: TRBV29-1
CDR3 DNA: TGCAGCCGGCGGGGCAGCGGTACAGATACGCAGTATTTT
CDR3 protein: CSRRGSGTDTQYF

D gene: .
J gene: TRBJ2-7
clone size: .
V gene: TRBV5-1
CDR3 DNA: TGCGCCAGCAGCTCCGGGACTGCCTCCTACGAGCAGTACTTC
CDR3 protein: CASSSGTASYEQYF